One and the same sample provided the 13 T cell receptor beta chains below, sequenced in a study of tumor-infiltrating T cells and Merkel cell polyomavirus. For the study at large: The T cells studied were CD8+ and recognized the Merkel cell polyomavirus KLL epitope.

All patients' tumors stained robustly positive for Merkel cell polyomavirus Large T antigen by immunohistochemistry. TCRdb's table, derived via immunoSEQ multiplex PCR, lists solely in-frame clones and lacks some. This sample has under 30,000 clones; roughly 85% occur once, and the top ten carry around 2.8%. Sequenced input: lymph node tissue. These TCRs come from a man in his fifties with Merkel cell carcinoma.

The J gene is TRBJ2-5, the V gene TRBV4-2; the match to TRBD2 covers 10 bases. This CDR3 has 16 residues. Germline CDR1 and CDR2: LGHNA and YNFKEQ. The ends lost 4 bases at V and 2 bases at J; junction bases unmatched: 7. The CDR3 nucleotides read TGTGCCAGCAGCCTCGGGCTAGCGGGGGATCAAGAGACCCAGTACTTC. The encoded protein is CASSLGLAGDQETQYF.

The V gene is TRBV18, the J gene TRBJ1-2; D is perhaps TRBD1 (6 bases). The CDR3 length is 15 residues. V was pared by 3 bases and J by 1 base, with 12 bases between. Germline V CDR1 and CDR2: KGHSH, LQKENI. The DNA for the CDR3 is TGTGCCAGCTCACCCCAGGACAGCCTTAACTATGGCTACACCTTC. Amino acids: CASSPQDSLNYGYTF.

V is TRBV7-9 and J is TRBJ1-5, with 9 bases that match TRBD1. Losses at the gene ends were 1 base for V and 8 bases for J; bases not matched to a gene: 9. The germline V gene encodes CDR1 SEHNR and CDR2 FQNEAQ (reference sequence). CDR3 length equals 16 residues. CDR3 sequence reads: CASSLGLGQGKEPQHF. The CDR3 bases are TGTGCCAGCAGCTTAGGCCTGGGACAGGGCAAAGAGCCCCAGCATTTT.

This rearrangement joins TRBV7-9 to TRBJ2-2; 7 bases fit TRBD2. CDR3 size: 16 residues. J gave up 7 bases and V 3 bases, and 11 bases lay outside the gene matches. Germline loops: CDR1 SEHNR, CDR2 FQNEAQ (reference sequence). Here the CDR3 DNA reads TGTGCCAGCAGCTTTCGACCGCGGGGGAGTGGCGGGGAGCTGTTTTTT. Its translation is CASSFRPRGSGGELFF.

V gene TRBV5-4 combines with J gene TRBJ2-5; 9 bases agree with TRBD1. In germline, CDR1 is SGHNT, CDR2 YYREEE (reference sequence). The CDR3 is 15 amino acids. V lost 4 bases and J lost 1; bases outside the gene matches: 5. Here the CDR3 DNA reads TGTGCCAGCAGCGATGACAGGGGGGGCCAAGAGACCCAGTACTTC. This encodes CASSDDRGGQETQYF.

V usage is TRBV19 and J usage is TRBJ2-5; tentatively, D is TRBD1 (7 bases). V dropped 5 bases and J dropped 4 bases, with 17 bases sitting between them. Germline values: CDR1 LNHDA, CDR2 SQIVND (reference sequence). There are 15 residues in the CDR3. The DNA for the CDR3 is TGTGCCAGTAGTCCAGGGGGGCTTGATTCAGAGACCCAGTACTTC. This codes for CASSPGGLDSETQYF.

The rearrangement joins TRBV7-2 to TRBJ2-1, with TRBD2 matching over 13 bases. The CDR3 loop spans 15 amino acids. Germline CDR1 is SGHTA and CDR2 is FQGNSA. Germline trimming cut 5 bases from V and 7 bases from J; bases unmatched to any gene: 5. The DNA for the CDR3 is TGTGCCAGCAGCCAAGGACTAGCGGGGGATAATGAGCAGTTCTTC. Translating it yields CASSQGLAGDNEQFF.

This chain joins TRBV6-6 and TRBJ2-5; the match to TRBD1 covers 7 bases. The CDR3 has 16 residues. Germline V CDR1 and CDR2: MNHNY, SVGAGI (reference sequence). After removal of 2 bases from V and 4 bases from J, the junction contained 10 bases not matched to a gene. DNA for the CDR3: TGTGCCAGCAGTTACCGAGGGGGCGGATTGGGAGAGACCCAGTACTTC. It translates to CASSYRGGGLGETQYF.

The V call is TRBV6-1, the J call TRBJ2-1; the D gene is possibly TRBD1 (6 bases). Trimming took off 7 bases at V and 3 bases at J, with 16 bases between the two ends. From germline, CDR1 is MNHNS and CDR2 SASEGT. The CDR3 totals 15 residues. The CDR3: CASKPRPGDYNEQFF. Here the CDR3 DNA reads TGTGCCAGCAAACCTAGGCCAGGGGACTACAATGAGCAGTTCTTC.

This clone was seen once. The V and J genes are TRBV5-5 and TRBJ1-1; TRBD1 might be the D (6 bases). V lost 2 bases to trimming and J lost 1 base, with 18 bases between them. The CDR3 has 17 amino acids. From germline, CDR1 is SGHKS and CDR2 YYEKEE (reference sequence). As DNA, the CDR3 is TGTGCCAGCAGCTTCGTAGGGGCAGGGGCTACGAACACTGAAGCTTTCTTT. Translating it yields CASSFVGAGATNTEAFF.

The genes are TRBV7-2 and TRBJ2-7; 7 positions agree with TRBD1. The CDR3 is 15 residues long. Germline V gene data show CDR1 as SGHTA and CDR2 as FQGNSA. J gave up 2 bases and V 0 bases, and 4 bases lay outside the gene matches. As DNA, the CDR3 is TGTGCCAGCAGCTTAGCAATGGGACAGACCTACGAGCAGTACTTC. Translated, it gives CASSLAMGQTYEQYF.

This chain uses TRBV7-2 with TRBJ2-4; 9 bases align to TRBD2. J gave up 0 bases and V 3 bases, and 6 bases lay outside the gene matches. The CDR3 totals 17 residues. Looked up from germline, CDR1 is SGHTA and CDR2 is FQGNSA. This CDR3 reads CASSLMAGGVAKNIQYF. The DNA of the CDR3 is TGTGCCAGCAGCTTGATGGCGGGGGGGGTAGCCAAAAACATTCAGTACTTC.

This rearrangement joins TRBV5-1 to TRBJ2-7, with D possibly being TRBD1 (5 bases). Trimming stripped 4 bases from V and 2 bases from J, with 10 bases between. CDR3 length equals 13 residues. CDR1 and CDR2 from the germline V gene are SGHRS and YFSETQ. CDR3 sequence (DNA): TGCGCCAGCAGCGTAGGGGCGGCCTACGAGCAGTACTTC. This gives the protein CASSVGAAYEQYF.